This TCR beta chain was profiled in a study of CD8+ T cells in alopecia areata. Turning to the study itself: Tofacitinib therapy lasting 6 to 18 months was followed by 6 months off drug. The study, taken as a whole, reports: More clonal than normal scalp was lesional scalp, particularly alopecia totalis/universalis.

Extraction and reverse transcription of RNA yielded cDNA as the sequencing template. Sequencing used immunoSEQ multiplex PCR; TCRdb keeps in-frame clones, though not all of them. The sample lists 150,000 to 180,000 clones, 50% to 65% occurring once. About this clone itself: Its matching antigen is unknown.

Germline V CDR1 and CDR2: SGHDT, YYEEEE. CDR3 size: 14 residues. Trimming left V 3 bases short and J 0 bases short, with 7 bases between. Lesional scalp tissue (obtained by punch biopsy) and peripheral blood were collected from alopecia areata patients. The sorting of PBMCs gave CD4+ and CD8+ T cells. V gene TRBV5-6 combines with J gene TRBJ2-1, with D possibly TRBD1 on 5 matching bases. This sequence originates from a human donor with alopecia areata. Sequencing used CD8+ T cells sorted from blood, obtained at week 0. The CDR3 loop is CASSYDSSYNEQFF. CDR3 nucleotide sequence: TGTGCCAGCAGCTACGACAGCTCCTACAATGAGCAGTTCTTC.